The rows below give T cell receptor beta chains drawn from one sample of a study of blood T cell repertoires in COVID-19. The method was immunoSEQ multiplex PCR; TCRdb's version includes in-frame clones alone and lacks a portion of them. The sample shows roughly 200,000 clones, nearly 90% of them seen only once. The specimen sequenced was peripheral blood. Receptors were obtained from a woman aged 18-29 years who had recovered from COVID-19. Each CDR3 is given with its conserved first and last residue. The D gene is left open where the match is weak. Where a row states a size, it is once, few, many or the class of an expanded clone; other rows omit it.

J: TRBJ1-1
size: once
D: -
V: TRBV19
CDR3: CASSIGGGPNTEAFF
DNA: TGTGCCAGTAGTATAGGCGGGGGGCCGAACACTGAAGCTTTCTTT

J: TRBJ1-1
size: -
D: -
V: TRBV29-1
CDR3: CSVEDPGGIVMNTEAFF
DNA: TGCAGCGTTGAAGATCCCGGGGGAATTGTAATGAACACTGAAGCTTTCTTT

J: TRBJ1-6
size: -
D: -
V: TRBV6-2/TRBV6-3
CDR3: CASSWGESPLHF
DNA: TGTGCCAGCAGTTGGGGGGAATCACCCCTCCACTTT

J: TRBJ2-3
size: -
D: -
V: TRBV27
CDR3: CASSDLQGSDTQYF
DNA: TGTGCCAGCAGTGACCTACAGGGTTCAGATACGCAGTATTTT

J: TRBJ2-1
size: -
D: -
V: TRBV6-5
CDR3: CASSMRGNEQFF
DNA: TGTGCCAGCAGTATGAGGGGGAATGAGCAGTTCTTC

J: TRBJ2-3
size: -
D: -
V: TRBV9
CDR3: CASSSGDRTGTQYF
DNA: TGTGCCAGCAGCTCCGGGGATAGAACCGGTACGCAGTATTTT

J: TRBJ1-3
size: -
D: -
V: TRBV19
CDR3: CASISRSGNTIYF
DNA: TGTGCCAGTATCTCCCGCTCTGGAAACACCATATATTTT

J: TRBJ2-3
size: -
D: TRBD2
V: TRBV3-1/TRBV3-2
CDR3: CASSQALAGTTQYF
DNA: TGTGCCAGCAGCCAAGCCCTAGCGGGAACTACGCAGTATTTT

J: TRBJ2-1
size: -
D: -
V: TRBV3-1/TRBV3-2
CDR3: CASSQRSVSSYNEQFF
DNA: TGTGCCAGCAGCCAGCGGAGTGTCAGCTCCTACAATGAGCAGTTCTTC

J: TRBJ2-1
size: few
D: -
V: TRBV27
CDR3: CASSKETGYNEQFF
DNA: TGTGCCAGCAGTAAAGAAACCGGTTACAATGAGCAGTTCTTC

J: TRBJ2-2
size: -
D: -
V: TRBV3-1/TRBV3-2
CDR3: CASSQERLVSPGELFF
DNA: TGTGCCAGCAGCCAAGAAAGACTAGTCTCCCCCGGGGAGCTGTTTTTT

J: TRBJ1-1
size: -
D: -
V: TRBV29-1
CDR3: CSDSAWTEAFF
DNA: TGCAGCGACAGTGCTTGGACTGAAGCTTTCTTT

J: TRBJ1-1
size: -
D: -
V: TRBV5-6
CDR3: CASSFLDRENTEAFF
DNA: TGTGCCAGCAGCTTCCTGGACAGAGAGAACACTGAAGCTTTCTTT

J: TRBJ2-7
size: -
D: TRBD2
V: TRBV19
CDR3: CASSIGGSIYEQYF
DNA: TGTGCCAGTAGTATCGGCGGGAGTATCTACGAGCAGTACTTC

J: TRBJ2-7
size: -
D: -
V: TRBV11-2
CDR3: CASSDRDNSYEQYF
DNA: TGTGCCAGCAGCGACCGGGACAACTCCTACGAGCAGTACTTC

J: TRBJ2-6
size: once
D: -
V: TRBV7-9
CDR3: CASSLLPGLGAGANVLTF
DNA: TGTGCCAGCAGCTTATTGCCAGGGCTAGGCGCTGGGGCCAACGTCCTGACTTTC

J: TRBJ2-2
size: -
D: TRBD2
V: TRBV28
CDR3: CASSSSRTSRYTGELFF
DNA: TGTGCCAGCAGTTCCTCTCGGACTAGCCGGTACACCGGGGAGCTGTTTTTT

J: TRBJ2-1
size: -
D: TRBD2
V: TRBV15
CDR3: CATSVTGTSEPNEQFF
DNA: TGTGCCACCAGCGTAACTGGGACTAGCGAACCCAATGAGCAGTTCTTC

J: TRBJ1-4
size: -
D: TRBD1
V: TRBV7-9
CDR3: CASRPGQLNEKLFF
DNA: TGTGCCAGCAGACCGGGACAGCTCAATGAAAAACTGTTTTTT

J: TRBJ1-5
size: -
D: TRBD1
V: TRBV7-2
CDR3: CASSSTGLDSNQPQHF
DNA: TGTGCCAGCAGCTCGACAGGGTTGGATAGCAATCAGCCCCAGCATTTT

J: TRBJ2-5
size: -
D: TRBD2
V: TRBV10-3
CDR3: CAISEQFLAGQETQYF
DNA: TGTGCCATCAGTGAGCAATTCTTAGCGGGACAAGAGACCCAGTACTTC

J: TRBJ1-6
size: -
D: TRBD1
V: TRBV7-9
CDR3: CASSSGQGNNSPLHF
DNA: TGTGCCAGCAGCTCGGGACAGGGGAATAATTCACCCCTCCACTTT